These T cell receptor beta chains were read from a single sample in a study of blood T cell repertoires in COVID-19. TCRdb's copy holds only in-frame clones and misses some; the assay was immunoSEQ multiplex PCR. Among approximately 210,000 clones listed, approximately 81% were seen once. The sequencing sample was made of PBMCs or T cells enriched from blood (not recorded which). These receptors originate from a woman aged 50 to 60 with acute COVID-19. Both conserved end residues are part of each CDR3. D genes are given only for firm matches. The size of a clone is reported for some rows only, either as once, few or many, or as a class for expanded clones.

>TRBJ2-3|TRBD1|TRBV3-1/TRBV3-2|.
CASSRTGDDTQYF
TGTGCCAGCAGTCGGACAGGCGACGATACGCAGTATTTT
>TRBJ1-2|TRBD1|TRBV11-3|.
CASPLRTGSGYTF
TGTGCCTCCCCTCTCCGGACAGGTAGTGGCTACACCTTC
>TRBJ1-3|.|TRBV7-2|.
CASSLGGSSGNTIYF
TGTGCCAGCAGCTTAGGTGGCAGCTCTGGAAACACCATATATTTT
>TRBJ1-5|TRBD1|TRBV7-2|.
CASSYTGGSGQPQHF
TGTGCCAGCAGCTACACAGGGGGCTCTGGGCAGCCCCAGCATTTT
>TRBJ1-2|.|TRBV28|.
CASRSGQGWYGYTF
TGTGCCAGCAGGTCAGGGCAGGGGTGGTATGGCTACACCTTC
>TRBJ2-2|TRBD1|TRBV20-1|.
CSASQTGAANTGELFF
TGCAGTGCTAGTCAGACAGGGGCTGCGAACACCGGGGAGCTGTTTTTT
>TRBJ1-4|.|TRBV6-5|few
CASSYSHRDNEKLFF
TGTGCCAGCAGTTACTCGCACAGGGATAACGAAAAACTGTTTTTT
>TRBJ2-3|TRBD2|TRBV2|.
CASSEGTSSGGGTDTQYF
TGTGCCAGCAGTGAAGGGACGTCTAGCGGGGGGGGAACAGATACGCAGTATTTT
>TRBJ1-2|.|TRBV5-6|.
CASSLTVNYGYTF
TGTGCCAGCAGCTTGACAGTCAACTATGGCTACACCTTC
>TRBJ1-1|TRBD1|TRBV12-3/TRBV12-4|once
CASRFPGGTEAFF
TGTGCCAGCAGATTTCCAGGGGGAACTGAAGCTTTCTTT
>TRBJ2-7|TRBD2|TRBV19|few
CASGARLALYEQYF
TGTGCCAGTGGTGCTCGACTAGCTCTCTACGAGCAGTACTTC
>TRBJ2-1|.|TRBV27|.
CASSFYSSYNEQFF
TGTGCCAGCAGTTTTTACAGCTCCTACAATGAGCAGTTCTTC
>TRBJ1-2|.|TRBV4-3|.
CASSQDRLAGYTF
TGCGCCAGCAGCCAAGATCGTCTGGCTGGCTACACCTTC
>TRBJ2-7|.|TRBV12-3/TRBV12-4|.
CASSSQTYEQYF
TGTGCCAGCAGTTCCCAGACTTACGAGCAGTACTTC
>TRBJ2-3|TRBD2|TRBV19|.
CASSVAGGFSTDTQYF
TGTGCCAGTAGTGTAGCGGGAGGGTTCAGCACAGATACGCAGTATTTT
>TRBJ2-7|.|TRBV5-1|.
CASSLAGGAYEQYF
TGCGCCAGCAGCTTGGCTGGGGGCGCTTACGAGCAGTACTTC
>TRBJ1-4|TRBD1|TRBV13|.
CASSWQGAEKLFF
TGTGCCAGCAGCTGGCAGGGGGCCGAAAAACTGTTTTTT
>TRBJ2-1|.|TRBV5-1|.
CASSKTSEGSYNEQFF
TGCGCCAGCAGCAAGACTAGTGAGGGCTCCTACAATGAGCAGTTCTTC
>TRBJ2-1|TRBD2|TRBV4-2|.
CASSQAELAGGPGNYNEQFF
TGTGCCAGCAGCCAAGCGGAACTAGCGGGGGGGCCTGGAAACTACAATGAGCAGTTCTTC
>TRBJ2-2|TRBD2|TRBV13|.
CASTPESGRNTGELFF
TGTGCCAGCACCCCGGAGAGCGGGAGGAACACCGGGGAGCTGTTTTTT
>TRBJ2-7|.|TRBV28|few
CASSRTSGSYEQYF
TGTGCCAGCAGCCGTACCTCGGGGTCCTACGAGCAGTACTTC
>TRBJ1-4|TRBD1|TRBV27|few
CASSSQTGGYTEKLFF
TGTGCCAGCAGTTCCCAAACAGGGGGCTACACTGAAAAACTGTTTTTT
>TRBJ2-5|TRBD1|TRBV28|.
CASSFLGQGDQETQYF
TGTGCCAGCAGTTTTCTGGGACAGGGGGATCAAGAGACCCAGTACTTC
>TRBJ2-7|TRBD2|TRBV7-3|.
CASSLASGMYEQYF
TGTGCCAGCAGCCTTGCTAGCGGGATGTACGAGCAGTACTTC
>TRBJ1-1|.|TRBV19|.
CASSKRGENTEAFF
TGTGCCAGTAGTAAGCGGGGGGAGAACACTGAAGCTTTCTTT
>TRBJ2-3|TRBD2|TRBV7-2|.
CASSLPGTSGTPTDTQYF
TGTGCCAGCAGCTTACCTGGGACTAGCGGGACACCCACAGATACGCAGTATTTT
>TRBJ1-4|TRBD1|TRBV6-5|.
CASRATGGVTEKLFF
TGTGCCAGCAGAGCTACAGGGGGCGTTACCGAAAAACTGTTTTTT
>TRBJ2-5|TRBD1|TRBV5-6|.
CASSQQGAQETQYF
TGTGCCAGCAGTCAACAGGGGGCCCAAGAGACCCAGTACTTC
>TRBJ2-3|TRBD2|TRBV7-9|.
CASSLGTSGTDTQYF
TGTGCCAGCAGCTTAGGGACTAGCGGGACTGATACGCAGTATTTT
>TRBJ2-1|.|TRBV7-2|.
CASSLDYEQFF
TGTGCCAGCAGCTTAGACTATGAGCAGTTCTTC
>TRBJ2-2|TRBD1|TRBV2|.
CASSGQGATGELFF
TGTGCCAGCAGCGGACAGGGGGCCACCGGGGAGCTGTTTTTT
>TRBJ1-5|.|TRBV21-1|few
CAISGRLGALEQPQHF
TGTGCCATATCCGGGCGATTGGGGGCTCTTGAACAGCCCCAGCATTTT
>TRBJ1-1|TRBD1|TRBV7-8|.
CASSSRDRELGTEAFF
TGTGCCAGCAGCTCCCGCGACAGGGAACTGGGCACTGAAGCTTTCTTT
>TRBJ1-5|.|TRBV21-1|.
CASSMGREQPQHF
TGTGCCAGCAGCATGGGGCGAGAGCAGCCCCAGCATTTT
>TRBJ2-5|TRBD1|TRBV7-2|.
CASSRQGPQYF
TGTGCCAGCAGCAGACAGGGTCCCCAGTACTTC
>TRBJ2-7|TRBD1|TRBV28|.
CASTSLTGNPYEQYF
TGTGCCAGCACCTCGTTGACAGGGAACCCTTACGAGCAGTACTTC
>TRBJ2-7|.|TRBV6-4|.
CASSDSVEQYF
TGTGCCAGCAGTGACTCCGTCGAGCAGTACTTC
>TRBJ1-3|.|TRBV28|.
CASSLLEGNTIYF
TGTGCCAGCAGCCTTTTGGAGGGAAACACCATATATTTT
>TRBJ2-7|.|TRBV11-2|.
CASSFAGPYEQYF
TGTGCCAGCAGCTTCGCGGGGCCCTACGAGCAGTACTTC
>TRBJ1-3|TRBD1|TRBV5-1|.
CASSPGTGLTAGNTIYF
TGCGCCAGCAGCCCGGGGACAGGCCTTACGGCTGGAAACACCATATATTTT
>TRBJ2-3|.|TRBV5-1|.
CASSSAGISDTQYF
TGCGCCAGCAGCTCGGCAGGGATATCAGATACGCAGTATTTT
>TRBJ2-2|TRBD2|TRBV7-6|.
CASSRLAGPNTGELFF
TGTGCCAGCAGCCGACTAGCGGGCCCGAACACCGGGGAGCTGTTTTTT
>TRBJ2-4|TRBD1|TRBV3-1/TRBV3-2|.
CASSQPGQGNIQYF
TGTGCCAGCAGCCAGCCGGGACAGGGAAACATTCAGTACTTC
>TRBJ2-7|TRBD1|TRBV5-1|.
CASSLEDRGRGEQYF
TGCGCCAGCAGCTTGGAGGACAGGGGGCGCGGCGAGCAGTACTTC
>TRBJ2-1|TRBD2|TRBV28|.
CASSLYAGGPEGIRQFF
TGTGCCAGCAGCTTGTACGCGGGAGGGCCTGAGGGGATTAGGCAGTTCTTC
>TRBJ2-3|.|TRBV30|.
CAWSVGTTYSTDTQYF
TGTGCCTGGAGTGTGGGGACAACTTATAGCACAGATACGCAGTATTTT
>TRBJ2-1|TRBD1|TRBV3-1/TRBV3-2|few
CASRPPIGDRVHNEQFF
TGTGCCAGCAGACCACCGATAGGGGACAGGGTCCACAATGAGCAGTTCTTC
>TRBJ1-2|.|TRBV6-2/TRBV6-3|.
CASSYSPRNGYTF
TGTGCCAGCAGTTACTCCCCGCGCAATGGCTACACCTTC
>TRBJ2-1|.|TRBV10-3|.
CAISAGGLDGEQFF
TGTGCCATCAGTGCGGGGGGCCTGGACGGTGAGCAGTTCTTC
>TRBJ2-3|.|TRBV5-1|.
CASSMYTDTQYF
TGCGCCAGCAGCATGTACACAGATACGCAGTATTTT